The 6 T cell receptor beta chains below all came from one sample that was sequenced in a study of CD4 T cells in relation to SARS-CoV-2 and coronaviruses. These receptors have no known antigen. Unexposed donor CD4+ T cells date from 2011-2018, before the COVID-19 pandemic. The cells were cultured for 9 to 11 days before CD4+ T cells were isolated. Libraries were prepared by immunoSEQ multiplex PCR; TCRdb keeps only in-frame clonotypes and omits some of them. This sample has roughly 15,000 clones, with 82% found just once. Sequences were obtained from CD4+ T cells from PBMCs, cultured in vitro. These receptor sequences come from a human donor in good health.

This chain uses TRBV3-1 (or the pseudogene TRBV3-2) with TRBJ1-1; D remains ambiguous. V gave up 0 bases and J gave up 0 bases, with 11 bases separating them. The CDR3 is 16 residues long. From germline, CDR1 is LGHDT and CDR2 YNNKEL (reference sequence). Here the CDR3 reads CASSQDPGPMNTEAFF. The CDR3 region has the DNA TGTGCCAGCAGCCAAGATCCTGGTCCGATGAACACTGAAGCTTTCTTT.

In this sample, this clone is medium-sized. This chain uses TRBV7-2 with TRBJ1-5; D perhaps matches TRBD1 (6 bases). Germline CDR1 reads SGHTA; CDR2 reads FQGNSA. Trimming cost V 2 bases and J 1 base, with 15 bases left between them. CDR3 length: 17 amino acids. The chain's CDR3 is CASSLNGGMESNQPQHF. CDR3 nucleotides: TGTGCCAGCAGCTTAAACGGGGGCATGGAAAGCAATCAGCCCCAGCATTTT.

J is TRBJ2-7 and V is TRBV3-1 (or the pseudogene TRBV3-2); 9 nucleotides agree with TRBD1. The length of the CDR3 is 15 residues. Trimming at V came to 4 bases and at J to 5 bases, leaving 9 bases not matched to a gene. Germline CDR1 and CDR2: LGHDT and YNNKEL (reference sequence). This CDR3 is CASSLPGQGWNEQYF. The CDR3 region has the DNA TGTGCCAGCAGCCTGCCGGGACAGGGCTGGAACGAGCAGTACTTC.

The V and J genes are TRBV7-2 and TRBJ2-3, with a tentative D call TRBD2 (5 bases). CDR1 SGHTA and CDR2 FQGNSA come from the germline V gene. The CDR3 loop spans 16 amino acids. V gave up 0 bases and J gave up 0 bases, with 10 bases separating them. DNA for the CDR3: TGTGCCAGCAGCTTAGCGGGCGGGTTTAGCACAGATACGCAGTATTTT. Protein product: CASSLAGGFSTDTQYF.

This clone was recorded a few times. This chain connects TRBV5-1 to TRBJ2-5; a weak D match, TRBD1 (6 bases). Germline assignment: CDR1 SGHRS and CDR2 YFSETQ. This CDR3 contains 14 residues. Trimming took 5 bases from V and 3 from J, leaving 14 bases between them. The CDR3 reads CASRLGQREETQYF. DNA for the CDR3: TGCGCCAGCAGACTGGGACAAAGAGAAGAGACCCAGTACTTC.

The chain couples TRBV19 to TRBJ2-5, with 7 bases lining up with TRBD2. The CDR3 is 15 residues long. Germline loops: CDR1 LNHDA, CDR2 SQIVND (reference sequence). The junction had 4 bases not matched to a gene; V was cut back by 3 bases and J by 0 bases. Here the CDR3 reads CASSMGGLYQETQYF. CDR3 nucleotides: TGTGCCAGTAGTATGGGAGGGTTGTACCAAGAGACCCAGTACTTC. The variable domain in full, completed from reference TRBV19 and TRBJ2-5, reads DGGITQSPKYLFRKEGQNVTLSCEQNLNHDAMYWYRQDPGQGLRLIYYSQIVNDFQKGDIAEGYSVSREKKESFPLTVTSAQKNPTAFYLCASSMGGLYQETQYFGPGTRLLVL.